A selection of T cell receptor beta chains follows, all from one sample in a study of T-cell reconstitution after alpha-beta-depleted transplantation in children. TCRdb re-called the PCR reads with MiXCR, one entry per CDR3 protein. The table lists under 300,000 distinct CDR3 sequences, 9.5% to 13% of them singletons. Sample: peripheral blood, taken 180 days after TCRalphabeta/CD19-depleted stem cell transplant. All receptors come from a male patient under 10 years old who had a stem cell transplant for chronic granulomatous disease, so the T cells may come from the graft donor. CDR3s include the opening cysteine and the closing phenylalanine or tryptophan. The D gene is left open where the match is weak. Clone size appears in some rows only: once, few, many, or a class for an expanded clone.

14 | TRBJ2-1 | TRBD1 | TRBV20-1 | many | TGCAGTGCTAGTAAGGGGGCATCCTACAATGAGCAGTTCTTC | CSASKGASYNEQFF
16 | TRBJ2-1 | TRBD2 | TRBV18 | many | TGTGCCAGCTCACCAAGGTTGGGTCGGGAGGACAATGAGCAGTTCTTC | CASSPRLGREDNEQFF
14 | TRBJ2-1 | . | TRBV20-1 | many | TGCAGTGCTAGAGATGCACAGGGAAGAAATGAGCAGTTCTTC | CSARDAQGRNEQFF
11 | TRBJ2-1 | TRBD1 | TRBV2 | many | TGTGCTGGACAGGTCCGTAATGAGCAGTTCTTC | CAGQVRNEQFF
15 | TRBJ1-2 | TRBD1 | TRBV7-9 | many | TGTGCCAGCAGCTTAGCCTCGGGACAGGCATATGGCTACACCTTC | CASSLASGQAYGYTF
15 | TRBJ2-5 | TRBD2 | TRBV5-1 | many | TGCGCCAGCACCCTTCTGGCGGGAGTAGGAGAGACCCAGTACTTC | CASTLLAGVGETQYF
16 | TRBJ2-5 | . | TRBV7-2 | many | TGTGCCAGCAGCCCTCCCGGGCCCCGGAGGTGGGAGACCCAGTACTTC | CASSPPGPRRWETQYF
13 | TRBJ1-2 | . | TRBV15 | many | TGTGCCACCAGCAGAGATGGCTCCTATGGCTACACCTTC | CATSRDGSYGYTF
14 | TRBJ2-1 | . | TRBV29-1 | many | TGCAGCTTCCGTGGGACTCGGAGTTACAATGAGCAGTTCTTC | CSFRGTRSYNEQFF
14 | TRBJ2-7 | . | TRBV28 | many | TGTGCCAGCAGCGGAAAGAGGTTCCGCGACGAGCAGTACTTC | CASSGKRFRDEQYF
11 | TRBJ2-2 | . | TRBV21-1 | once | TGTGCCAGCAACAAGGCCGGGGAGCTGTTTTTT | CASNKAGELFF
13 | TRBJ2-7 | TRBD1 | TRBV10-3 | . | TGTGCCATCAGGGGGGGACAGGGGCACGAGCAGTACTTC | CAIRGGQGHEQYF
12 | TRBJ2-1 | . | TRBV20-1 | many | TGCAGTGCTAGAGCGGGAGCTAATGAGCAGTTCTTC | CSARAGANEQFF
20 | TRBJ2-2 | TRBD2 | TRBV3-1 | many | TGTGCCAGCAGCCATGTTCCGGCTAGCGGGCAGTTCGCGAACACCGGGGAGCTGTTTTTT | CASSHVPASGQFANTGELFF
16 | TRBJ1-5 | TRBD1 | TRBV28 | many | TGTGCCAGCAGTCCCCTGACAGGGGGCGCGGGACAGCCCCAGCATTTT | CASSPLTGGAGQPQHF
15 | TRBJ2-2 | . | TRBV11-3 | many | TGTGCCAGCAGCTTACCAGTCGCGAACACCGGGGAGCTGTTTTTT | CASSLPVANTGELFF
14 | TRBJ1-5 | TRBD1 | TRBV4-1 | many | TGCGCCAGCAGCCAAGCGACAGGGAGGGAGCCCCAGCATTTT | CASSQATGREPQHF
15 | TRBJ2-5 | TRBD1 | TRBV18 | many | TGTGCCAGCTCACCACCAGGACAGGGTAGGAAGACCCAGTACTTC | CASSPPGQGRKTQYF
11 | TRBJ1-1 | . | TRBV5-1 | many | TGCGCCACCAAACAGGGTCGAGAAGCTTTCTTT | CATKQGREAFF
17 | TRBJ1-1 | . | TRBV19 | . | TGTGCCAGTAGGCCTTGGCCTAGGGGGTCGGTAAACACTGAAGCTTTCTTT | CASRPWPRGSVNTEAFF
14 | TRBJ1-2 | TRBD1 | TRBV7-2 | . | TGTGCCAGCAGCTCCCGGACAGGGAACATCGGCTACACCTTC | CASSSRTGNIGYTF
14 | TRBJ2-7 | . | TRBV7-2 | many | TGTGCCAGCAGCCCCCGTCAGGGGCCGAACGAGCAGTACTTC | CASSPRQGPNEQYF
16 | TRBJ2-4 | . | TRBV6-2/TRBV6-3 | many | TGTGCCAGCAGCCGGGACACCTTCTTAGCCAAAAACATTCAGTACTTC | CASSRDTFLAKNIQYF
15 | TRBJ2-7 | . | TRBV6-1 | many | TGTGCCAGCAGGCGCAGGGGGAGGGCCCCCTACGAGCAGTACTTC | CASRRRGRAPYEQYF
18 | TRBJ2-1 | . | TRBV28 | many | TGTGCCAGCAGTTTTAGTGAGCCCTTTTCGGGGCTCTACAATGAGCAGTTCTTC | CASSFSEPFSGLYNEQFF
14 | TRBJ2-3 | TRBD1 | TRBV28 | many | TGTGCCAGCTGCAGGGGGCCGGACACAGATACGCAGTATTTT | CASCRGPDTDTQYF
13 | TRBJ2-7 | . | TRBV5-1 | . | TGCACCAGCAGCTTGGAGACCCCCTTCGAGCACTACTTC | CTSSLETPFEHYF
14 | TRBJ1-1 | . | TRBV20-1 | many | TGCAGTGCTCCCTGGCCTGGCGCGGGGACTGAAGCTTTCTTT | CSAPWPGAGTEAFF
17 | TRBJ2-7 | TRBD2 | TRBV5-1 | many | TGCGCCAGCAGCTCGCTTTCGGCTAGCGGGGGACGTTACGAGCAGTACTTC | CASSSLSASGGRYEQYF
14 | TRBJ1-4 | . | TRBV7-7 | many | TGTGCTAGCAGCCCAAAACAGGGAAGTGTAGAACTGTTTTTT | CASSPKQGSVELFF
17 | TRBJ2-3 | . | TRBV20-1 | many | TGCAGTGCTGTCCTCCTGGGCGCCTTGGAAGGCCCGACCGGGCAGTATTTT | CSAVLLGALEGPTGQYF
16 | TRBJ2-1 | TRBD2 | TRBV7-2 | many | TGTGCCAGCAGCTTTGGACTAGCGGGGGGGAAGGGGGAGCAGTTCTTC | CASSFGLAGGKGEQFF
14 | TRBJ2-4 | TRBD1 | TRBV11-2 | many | TGTGCCAGCAGCTTGACAGGGGCCAAAAACATTCAGTACTTC | CASSLTGAKNIQYF
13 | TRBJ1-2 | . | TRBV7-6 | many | TGTGCCAGCAGCTTAGTAGGGTTCGGGGGCTACACCTTC | CASSLVGFGGYTF
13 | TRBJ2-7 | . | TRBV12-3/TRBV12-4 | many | TGTGCCAGCAGTTTTGTGGGGTCCTACGAGCAGTACTTC | CASSFVGSYEQYF
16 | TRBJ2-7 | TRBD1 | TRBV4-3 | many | TGCGCCAGCAGCCAAGATGCGTTGAGGGGGCTGTACGAGCAGTACTTC | CASSQDALRGLYEQYF
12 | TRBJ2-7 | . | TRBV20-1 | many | TGCAGTGCTAGGTCTCGTGACTACGAGCAGTACTTC | CSARSRDYEQYF
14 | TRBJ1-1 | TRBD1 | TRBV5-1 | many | TGCGCCAGCAGCGCTGGACAGGGGGCTCGTGGAGCTTTCTTT | CASSAGQGARGAFF
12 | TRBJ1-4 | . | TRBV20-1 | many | TGCAGTGCTAGAGGGGATGATGAAAAACTGTTTTTT | CSARGDDEKLFF
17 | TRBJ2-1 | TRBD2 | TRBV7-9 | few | TGTGCCAGCAGCCCCGGGCGGGGACTAGCGGGATACAATGAGCAGTTCTTC | CASSPGRGLAGYNEQFF
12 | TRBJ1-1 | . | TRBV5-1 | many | TGCGCCAGCAGCCACTCGGACACTGAAGCTTTCTTT | CASSHSDTEAFF
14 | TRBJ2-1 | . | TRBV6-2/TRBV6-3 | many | TGTGCCAGCAGTCCCTTAGCGAGAAGGAATGAGCAGTTCTTC | CASSPLARRNEQFF
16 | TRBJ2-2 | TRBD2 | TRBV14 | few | TGTGCCAGCAGCGGCCGTAGCGGGAGAGTGGCCGGGGAGCTGTTTTTT | CASSGRSGRVAGELFF
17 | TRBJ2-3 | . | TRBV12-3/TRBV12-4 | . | TGTGCCAGCAGTTTAAGGTCCGGGGGCGGGAGCACAGATACGCAGTATTTT | CASSLRSGGGSTDTQYF
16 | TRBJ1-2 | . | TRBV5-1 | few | TGCGCCAGCAGCCTGATGAAGGGAAACATAGGCTATGGCTACACCTTC | CASSLMKGNIGYGYTF